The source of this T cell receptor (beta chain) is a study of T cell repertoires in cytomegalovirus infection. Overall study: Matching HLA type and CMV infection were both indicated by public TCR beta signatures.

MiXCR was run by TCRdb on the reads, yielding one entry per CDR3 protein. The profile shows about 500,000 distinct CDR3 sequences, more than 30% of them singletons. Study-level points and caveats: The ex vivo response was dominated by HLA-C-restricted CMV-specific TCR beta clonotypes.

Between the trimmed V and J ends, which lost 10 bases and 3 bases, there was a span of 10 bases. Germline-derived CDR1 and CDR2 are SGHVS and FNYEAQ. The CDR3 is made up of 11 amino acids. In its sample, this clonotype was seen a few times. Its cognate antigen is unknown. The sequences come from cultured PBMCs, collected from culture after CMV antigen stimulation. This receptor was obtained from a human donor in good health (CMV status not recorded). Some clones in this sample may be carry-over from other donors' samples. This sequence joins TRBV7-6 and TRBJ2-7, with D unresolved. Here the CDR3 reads CATGSIYEQYF. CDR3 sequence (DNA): TGTGCCACGGGTAGCATCTACGAGCAGTACTTC.